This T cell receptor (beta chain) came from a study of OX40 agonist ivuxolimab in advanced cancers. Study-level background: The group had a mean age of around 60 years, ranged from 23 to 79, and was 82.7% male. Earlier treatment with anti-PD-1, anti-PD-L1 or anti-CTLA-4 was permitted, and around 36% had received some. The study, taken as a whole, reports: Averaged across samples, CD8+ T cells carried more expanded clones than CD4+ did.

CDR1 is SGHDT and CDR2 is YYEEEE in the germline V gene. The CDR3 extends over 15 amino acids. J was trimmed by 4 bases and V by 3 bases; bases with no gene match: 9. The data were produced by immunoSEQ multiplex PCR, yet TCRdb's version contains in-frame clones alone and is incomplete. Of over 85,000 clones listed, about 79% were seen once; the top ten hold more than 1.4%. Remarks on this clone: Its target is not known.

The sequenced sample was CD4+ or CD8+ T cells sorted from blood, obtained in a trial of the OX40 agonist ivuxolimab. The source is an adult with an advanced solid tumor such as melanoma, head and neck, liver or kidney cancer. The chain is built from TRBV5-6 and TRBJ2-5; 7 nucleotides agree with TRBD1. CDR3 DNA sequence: TGTGCCAGCAGCTCGTTCAGGGGGTCGGGAGAGACCCAGTACTTC. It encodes CASSSFRGSGETQYF. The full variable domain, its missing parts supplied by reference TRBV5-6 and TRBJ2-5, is DAGVTQSPTHLIKTRGQQVTLRCSPKSGHDTVSWYQQALGQGPQFIFQYYEEEERQRGNFPDRFSGHQFPNYSSELNVNALLLGDSALYLCASSSFRGSGETQYFGPGTRLLVL.